Following are 5 T cell receptor beta chains from one sample sequenced in a study of CD8 T cells in Susac syndrome. With random hexamers, roughly 0.45 to 1 ug RNA was reverse transcribed. From the immunoSEQ multiplex PCR reads, TCRdb called clonotypes with MiXCR, one entry per CDR3 protein. The repertoire holds fewer than 150,000 distinct CDR3 sequences, just under 95% seen once, with roughly 0.17% in the top ten. The sample taken for sequencing was CD8+ T cells from PBMCs. Receptors were obtained from a human donor with Susac syndrome.

V usage is TRBV11-2 and J usage is TRBJ1-4; no reliable D call. V dropped 4 bases and J dropped 4 bases, with 4 bases sitting between them. This CDR3 contains 12 residues. CDR1 is SGHAT, CDR2 FQNNGV, per germline. In nucleotides, the CDR3 is TGTGCCAGCAGCTCAATTAATGAAAAACTGTTTTTT. This codes for CASSSINEKLFF.

V usage is TRBV25-1 and J usage is TRBJ1-1; the D gene is possibly TRBD1 (5 bases). The V gene lost 3 bases and the J gene lost 8 bases, with 13 bases spanning the gap. Germline lookup yields CDR1 MGHDK and CDR2 SYGVNS. This CDR3 contains 13 residues. The DNA for the CDR3 is TGTGCCAGCAGTGAGGGGGGGAGGTGGGAAGCTTTCTTT. Translated, it gives CASSEGGRWEAFF.

The chain uses TRBV5-1 and TRBJ2-2; no reliable D call. This CDR3 is built from 15 residues. Germline CDR1 is SGHRS and CDR2 is YFSETQ. V gave up 0 bases and J gave up 2 bases, with 8 bases separating them. The CDR3 region is CASSLETPNTGELFF. CDR3 coding DNA: TGCGCCAGCAGCTTGGAAACTCCTAACACCGGGGAGCTGTTTTTT. The variable domain in full, completed from reference TRBV5-1 and TRBJ2-2, reads KAGVTQTPRYLIKTRGQQVTLSCSPISGHRSVSWYQQTPGQGLQFLFEYFSETQRNKGNFPGRFSGRQFSNSRSEMNVSTLELGDSALYLCASSLETPNTGELFFGEGSRLTVL.

This sequence joins TRBV30 and TRBJ1-5; D possibly corresponds to TRBD1 (6 bases). V lost 4 bases and J 6 bases, leaving 16 bases between the germline ends. Per germline, CDR1 GTSNPN and CDR2 SVGIG (reference sequence). The CDR3 contains 14 residues. CDR3 DNA: TGTGCCTGGAATGGAGGGGGAGCGGGTCAGCCCCAGCATTTT. It encodes CAWNGGGAGQPQHF. Variable domain in full (rest from reference TRBV30 and TRBJ1-5): SQTIHQWPATLVQPVGSPLSLECTVEGTSNPNLYWYRQAAGRGLQLLFYSVGIGQISSEVPQNLSASRPQDRQFILSSKKLLLSDSGFYLCAWNGGGAGQPQHFGDGTRLSIL.

The chain links TRBV12-3 or TRBV12-4 to TRBJ2-1; 9 bases match TRBD2. V gave up 6 bases and J gave up 2 bases; unmatched junction bases: 8. The CDR3 is 16 residues long. In DNA, the CDR3 is TGTGCCAGCAGCTTGATGAGCGGGGGGCCCTACAATGAGCAGTTCTTC. Encoded protein: CASSLMSGGPYNEQFF.